This record concerns one T cell receptor (beta chain) sequence. The antigen this receptor binds is unknown. Base qualities are missing; no much larger clone stands one base away. This record belongs to a study of OX40 agonist ivuxolimab in advanced cancers. In terms of the full investigation: Ivuxolimab was an agonistic, fully human IgG2 monoclonal antibody directed against OX40 (CD134), a costimulatory receptor. Intravenous ivuxolimab was administered to patients every 2 weeks at six dose levels: 0.01, 0.1, 0.3, 1.5, 3 and 10 mg/kg. Of the 50 to 55 patients in dose escalation, about 20 had hepatocellular carcinoma, some 15 had melanoma, 9 had renal cell carcinoma and 9 had head and neck cancer. In the dose-escalation cohort, 82.7% of patients were male, and the mean age was approximately 60 years, with a range of roughly 20 to 80. Prior anti-PD-1, anti-PD-L1 or anti-CTLA-4 therapy was permitted, and checkpoint inhibitors had been received by roughly 42% of dose-escalation patients. Partial responses occurred in three dose-escalation patients: two with cutaneous melanoma and one with hepatocellular carcinoma. The purpose of peripheral TCRbeta sequencing was to test whether ivuxolimab changed TCR sequence diversity and led to clonal T-cell expansion. The paper covers the monotherapy dose-escalation part of the phase I ivuxolimab trial, which included N ≈ 52 patients. Study-wide conclusions, independent of this receptor: Antigen specificity was not determined for the clonally expanded peripheral T cells. At doses of 0.1 to 3.0 mg/kg, clonal expansion of both CD4+ and CD8+ blood T cells was observed from baseline to week 6. Low levels of normalized T-cell clonal expansion were also shown by some nonresponding patients. In the 0.1-3.0 mg/kg groups, partial responders had among the lowest normalized peripheral clonal expansion, particularly in CD8+ T cells. After ivuxolimab, CD8+ T cells had more expanded clones than CD4+ T cells on average.

Patients with autoimmune disease history or receiving systemic immunosuppression were excluded from the trial. Peripheral blood for TCR sequencing was collected from all dose cohorts at baseline, on cycle 4 day 1, and on cycle 7 day 1. The samples were drawn from a first-in-human, open-label, multicenter phase I dose-escalation trial of ivuxolimab. Adults with locally advanced or metastatic melanoma, renal cell, hepatocellular, or head and neck squamous cell carcinoma were enrolled in the trial. Before TCR sequencing, CD4+ and CD8+ T cells were separately sorted from peripheral blood. For sequencing of the TCRbeta CDR3 region, genomic DNA was extracted from the sorted cells. The immunoSEQ Assay was used for sequencing of TCRbeta CDR3 regions. TCRdb retrieved this table from immuneACCESS and kept in-frame rearrangements only. Not all clones are present; in checked studies, unresolved V genes account for under half, and no reason is known for the remainder. The table for this sample lists roughly 63,000 clones; roughly 87% of them were counted only once. The ten largest account for less than 4% of the sample.

The germline V gene supplies CDR1 SGHVS and CDR2 FNYEAQ. Relative to germline, V is missing 1 base and J is missing 3 bases, with 6 bases of the junction outside any gene match. There are 16 amino acids in the CDR3, from cysteine to phenylalanine inclusive. CDR3 DNA only is kept here, 48 bases in frame from base 1. The chain links TRBV7-6 with TRBJ2-7, with 10 bases matching TRBD2. The TCR was taken from an adult with an advanced solid tumor such as melanoma, head and neck, liver or kidney cancer. The material was CD4+ or CD8+ T cells sorted from blood, obtained in a trial of the OX40 agonist ivuxolimab. Here the CDR3 is given as CASSLGRSSGSYEQYF. The nucleotide sequence reads TGTGCCAGCAGCTTAGGGAGGTCTAGCGGGAGCTACGAGCAGTACTTC.